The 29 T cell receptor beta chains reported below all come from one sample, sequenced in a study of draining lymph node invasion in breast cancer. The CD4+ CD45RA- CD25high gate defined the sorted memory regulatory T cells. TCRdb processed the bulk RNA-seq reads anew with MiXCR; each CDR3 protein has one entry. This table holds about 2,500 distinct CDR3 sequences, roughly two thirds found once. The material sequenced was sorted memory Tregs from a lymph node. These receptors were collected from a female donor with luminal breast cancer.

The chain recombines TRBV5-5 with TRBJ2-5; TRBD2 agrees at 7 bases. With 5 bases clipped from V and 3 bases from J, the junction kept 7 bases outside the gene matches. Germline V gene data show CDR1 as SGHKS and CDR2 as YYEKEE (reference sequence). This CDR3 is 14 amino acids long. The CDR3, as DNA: TGTGCCAGCAGGCCTTCGGGAGGAGAAGAGACCCAGTACTTC. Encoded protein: CASRPSGGEETQYF.

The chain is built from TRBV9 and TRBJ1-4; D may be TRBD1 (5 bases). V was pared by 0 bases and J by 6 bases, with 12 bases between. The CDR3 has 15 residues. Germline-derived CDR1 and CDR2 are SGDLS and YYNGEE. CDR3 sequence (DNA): TGTGCCAGCAGCGTAGGGCGACAGATCCATGAAAAACTGTTTTTT. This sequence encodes CASSVGRQIHEKLFF.

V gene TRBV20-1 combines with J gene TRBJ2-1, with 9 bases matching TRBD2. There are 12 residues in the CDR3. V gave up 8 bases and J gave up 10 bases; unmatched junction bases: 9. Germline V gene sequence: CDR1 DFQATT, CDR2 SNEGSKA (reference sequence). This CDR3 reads CSIPGTSREQFF. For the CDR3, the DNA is TGCAGTATACCCGGGACTAGCAGGGAGCAGTTCTTC.

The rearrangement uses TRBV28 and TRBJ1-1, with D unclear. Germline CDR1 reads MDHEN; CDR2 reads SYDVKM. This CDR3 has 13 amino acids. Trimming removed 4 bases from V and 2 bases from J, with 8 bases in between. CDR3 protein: CASSSHGNTEAFF. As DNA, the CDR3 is TGTGCCAGCAGTTCCCACGGTAACACTGAAGCTTTCTTT.

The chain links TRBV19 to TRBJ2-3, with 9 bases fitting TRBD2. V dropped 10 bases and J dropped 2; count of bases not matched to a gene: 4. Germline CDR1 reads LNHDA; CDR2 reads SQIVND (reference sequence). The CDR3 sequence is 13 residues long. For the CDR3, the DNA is TGTGCCACGACTAGCGGAGCCACAGATACGCAGTATTTT. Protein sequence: CATTSGATDTQYF.

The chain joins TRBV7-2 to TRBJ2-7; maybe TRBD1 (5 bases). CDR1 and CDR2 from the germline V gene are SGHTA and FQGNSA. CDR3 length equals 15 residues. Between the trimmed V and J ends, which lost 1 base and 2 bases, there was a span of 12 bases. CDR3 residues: CASSLEGLSPYEQYF. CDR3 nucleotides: TGTGCCAGCAGCTTAGAGGGGTTAAGTCCCTACGAGCAGTACTTC.

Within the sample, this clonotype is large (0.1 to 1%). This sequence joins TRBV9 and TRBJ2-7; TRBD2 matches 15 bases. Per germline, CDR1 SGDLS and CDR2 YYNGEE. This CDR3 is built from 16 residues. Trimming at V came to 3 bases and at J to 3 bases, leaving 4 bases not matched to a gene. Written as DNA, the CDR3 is TGTGCCAGCAGCGCCCAGGGACTAGCGGGAGGCTACGAGCAGTACTTC. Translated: CASSAQGLAGGYEQYF.

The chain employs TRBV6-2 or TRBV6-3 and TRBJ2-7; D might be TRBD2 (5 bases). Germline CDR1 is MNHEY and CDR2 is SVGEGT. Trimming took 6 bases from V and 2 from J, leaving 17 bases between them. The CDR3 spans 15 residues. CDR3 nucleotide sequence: TGTGCCAGCAGCCCCTCGAGGCGGGCCACCTACGAGCAGTACTTC. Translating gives CASSPSRRATYEQYF.

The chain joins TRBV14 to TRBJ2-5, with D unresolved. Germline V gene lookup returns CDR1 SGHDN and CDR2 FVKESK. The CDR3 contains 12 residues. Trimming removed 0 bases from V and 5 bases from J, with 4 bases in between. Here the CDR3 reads CASSQDWETQYF. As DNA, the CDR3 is TGTGCCAGCAGCCAAGATTGGGAGACCCAGTACTTC.

The CDR3, as DNA: TGTGCCAGCAGTTACGACAGGAGAGACGTACTAGCCAAAAACATTCAGTACTTC. Amino acids: CASSYDRRDVLAKNIQYF. V is TRBV6-2 or TRBV6-3 and J is TRBJ2-4; maybe TRBD1 (6 bases). CDR3 length: 18 residues. CDR1 is MNHEY, CDR2 SVGEGT, per germline. Trimming removed 2 bases at V and 0 bases at J, with 17 bases between.

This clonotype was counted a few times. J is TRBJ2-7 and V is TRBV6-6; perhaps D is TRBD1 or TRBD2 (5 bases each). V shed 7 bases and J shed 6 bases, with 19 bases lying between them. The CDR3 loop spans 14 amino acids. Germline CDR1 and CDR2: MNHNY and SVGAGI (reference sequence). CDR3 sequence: CASKPLGADPEQYF. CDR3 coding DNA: TGTGCCAGCAAACCACTCGGGGCAGATCCCGAGCAGTACTTC.

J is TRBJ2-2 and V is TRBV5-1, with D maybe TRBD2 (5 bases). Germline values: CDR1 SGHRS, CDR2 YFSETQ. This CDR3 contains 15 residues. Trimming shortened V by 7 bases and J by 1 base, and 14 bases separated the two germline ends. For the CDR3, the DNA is TGCGCCAGCGGGGAGCGAAAAGGGAACACCGGGGAGCTGTTTTTT. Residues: CASGERKGNTGELFF.

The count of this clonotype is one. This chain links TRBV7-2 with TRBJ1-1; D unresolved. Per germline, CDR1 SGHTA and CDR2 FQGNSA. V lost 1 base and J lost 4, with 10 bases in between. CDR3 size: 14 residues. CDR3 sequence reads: CASSLVGVGTEAFF. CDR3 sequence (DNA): TGTGCCAGCAGCTTAGTGGGTGTTGGCACTGAAGCTTTCTTT.

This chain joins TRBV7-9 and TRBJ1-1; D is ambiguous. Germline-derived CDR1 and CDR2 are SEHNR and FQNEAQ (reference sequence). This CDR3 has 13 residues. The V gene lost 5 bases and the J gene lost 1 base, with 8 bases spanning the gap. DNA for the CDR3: TGTGCCAGCAGCCTGGACTCGAACACTGAAGCTTTCTTT. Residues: CASSLDSNTEAFF.

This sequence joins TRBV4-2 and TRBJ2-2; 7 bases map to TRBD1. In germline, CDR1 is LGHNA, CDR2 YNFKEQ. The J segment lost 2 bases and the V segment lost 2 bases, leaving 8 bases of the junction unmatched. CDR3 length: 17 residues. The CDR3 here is CASSQFVGQTNTGELFF. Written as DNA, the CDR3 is TGTGCCAGCAGCCAATTTGTGGGACAGACAAACACCGGGGAGCTGTTTTTT.

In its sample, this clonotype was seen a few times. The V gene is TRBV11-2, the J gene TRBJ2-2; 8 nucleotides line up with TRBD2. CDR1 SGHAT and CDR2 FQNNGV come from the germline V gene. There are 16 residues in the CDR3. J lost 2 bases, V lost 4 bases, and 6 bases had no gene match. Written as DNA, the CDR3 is TGTGCCAGCAGCTCATCAGGACTAGCAAACACCGGGGAGCTGTTTTTT. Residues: CASSSSGLANTGELFF.

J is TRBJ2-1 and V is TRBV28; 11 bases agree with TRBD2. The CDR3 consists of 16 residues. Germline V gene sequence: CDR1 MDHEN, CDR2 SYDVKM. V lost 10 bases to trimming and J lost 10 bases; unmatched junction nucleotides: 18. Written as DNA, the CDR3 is TGTGCCACCAGCAGCCCCACTAGCGGGAGAATAGGGGAGCAGTTCTTC. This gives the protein CATSSPTSGRIGEQFF. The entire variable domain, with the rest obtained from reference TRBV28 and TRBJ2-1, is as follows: DVKVTQSSRYLVKRTGEKVFLECVQDMDHENMFWYRQDPGLGLRLIYFSYDVKMKEKGDIPEGYSVSREKKERFSLILESASTNQTSMYLCATSSPTSGRIGEQFFGPGTRLTVL.

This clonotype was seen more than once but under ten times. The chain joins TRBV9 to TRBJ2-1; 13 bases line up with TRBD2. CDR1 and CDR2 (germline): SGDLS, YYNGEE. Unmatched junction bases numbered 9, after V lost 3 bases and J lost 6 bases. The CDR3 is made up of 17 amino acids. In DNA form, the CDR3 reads TGTGCCAGCAGCGCCGAGAGGACTAGCGGGAGACGCAATGAGCAGTTCTTC. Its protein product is CASSAERTSGRRNEQFF.

The CDR3 loop reads CASSPDGASYNEQFF. The CDR3, as DNA: TGTGCCAGCAGTCCGGACGGAGCCTCCTACAATGAGCAGTTCTTC. This chain links TRBV2 with TRBJ2-1; D is unclear. V was clipped by 5 bases and J by 0 bases, with 11 bases between them. CDR3 length: 15 amino acids. Germline V lookup: CDR1 SNHLY, CDR2 FYNNEI.

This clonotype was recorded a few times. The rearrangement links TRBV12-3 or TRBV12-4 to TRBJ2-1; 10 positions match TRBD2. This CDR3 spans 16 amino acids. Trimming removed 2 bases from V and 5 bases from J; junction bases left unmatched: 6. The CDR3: CASSLRSGGDHNEQFF. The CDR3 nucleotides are TGTGCCAGCAGTTTAAGAAGCGGGGGGGATCACAATGAGCAGTTCTTC.

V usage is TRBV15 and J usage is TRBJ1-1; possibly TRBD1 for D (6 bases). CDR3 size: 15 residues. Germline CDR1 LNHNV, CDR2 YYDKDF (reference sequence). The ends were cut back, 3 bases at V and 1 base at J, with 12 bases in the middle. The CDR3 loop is CATSRGGGKNTEAFF. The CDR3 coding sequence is TGTGCCACCAGCAGGGGAGGGGGGAAGAACACTGAAGCTTTCTTT.

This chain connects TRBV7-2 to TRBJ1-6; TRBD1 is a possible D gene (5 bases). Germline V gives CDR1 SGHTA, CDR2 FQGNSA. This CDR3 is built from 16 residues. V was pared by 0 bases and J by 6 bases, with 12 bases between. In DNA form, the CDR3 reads TGTGCCAGCAGCTTAGCCGCCGGGACTGCTAATTCACCCCTCCACTTT. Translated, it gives CASSLAAGTANSPLHF.

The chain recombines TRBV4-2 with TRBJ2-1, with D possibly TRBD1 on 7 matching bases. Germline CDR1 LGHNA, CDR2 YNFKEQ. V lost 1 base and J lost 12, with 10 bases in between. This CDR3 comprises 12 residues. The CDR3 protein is CASSQGGDRQFF. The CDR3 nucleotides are TGTGCCAGCAGCCAAGGGGGGGACAGGCAGTTCTTC.

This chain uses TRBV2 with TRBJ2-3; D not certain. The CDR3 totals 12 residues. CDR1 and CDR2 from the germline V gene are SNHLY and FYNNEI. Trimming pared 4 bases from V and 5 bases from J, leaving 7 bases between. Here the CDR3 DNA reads TGTGCCAGCAGTGCCGAGATAGATACGCAGTATTTT. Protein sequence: CASSAEIDTQYF.

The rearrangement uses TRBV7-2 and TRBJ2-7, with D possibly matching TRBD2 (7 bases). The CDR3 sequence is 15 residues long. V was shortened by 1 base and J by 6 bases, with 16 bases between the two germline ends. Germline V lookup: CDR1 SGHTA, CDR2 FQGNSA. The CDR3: CASSLVEGGYSEQYF. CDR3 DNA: TGTGCCAGCAGCTTAGTGGAGGGGGGGTATTCCGAGCAGTACTTC.

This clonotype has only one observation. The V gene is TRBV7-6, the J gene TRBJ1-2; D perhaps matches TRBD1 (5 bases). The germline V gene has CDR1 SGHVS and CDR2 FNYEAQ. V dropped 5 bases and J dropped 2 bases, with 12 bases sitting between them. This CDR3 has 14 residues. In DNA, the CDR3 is TGTGCCAGCAGCCCCGGGACGGAGAACTATGGCTACACCTTC. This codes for CASSPGTENYGYTF.

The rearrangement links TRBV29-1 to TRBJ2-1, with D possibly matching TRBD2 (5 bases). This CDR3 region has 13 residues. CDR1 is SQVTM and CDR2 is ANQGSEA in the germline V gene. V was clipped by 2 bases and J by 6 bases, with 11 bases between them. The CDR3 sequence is CSVETGRVNEQFF. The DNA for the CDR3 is TGCAGCGTTGAAACTGGGCGGGTCAATGAGCAGTTCTTC.

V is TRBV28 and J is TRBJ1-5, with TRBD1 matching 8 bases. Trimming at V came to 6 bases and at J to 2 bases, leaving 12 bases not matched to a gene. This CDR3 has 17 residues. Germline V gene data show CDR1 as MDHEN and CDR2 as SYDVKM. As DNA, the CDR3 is TGTGCCAGCAGCAAGGGGGATGGACAGGGCGGCAATCAGCCCCAGCATTTT. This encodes CASSKGDGQGGNQPQHF.

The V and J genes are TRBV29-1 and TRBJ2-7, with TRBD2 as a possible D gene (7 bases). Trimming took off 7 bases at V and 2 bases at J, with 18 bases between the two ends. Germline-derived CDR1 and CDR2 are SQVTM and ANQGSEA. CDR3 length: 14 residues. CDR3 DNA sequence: TGCAGCGCCCTAGGGGGGGAAGATACCTACGAGCAGTACTTC. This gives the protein CSALGGEDTYEQYF.